The 4 T cell receptor beta chains below come from one sample, sequenced in a study of T cell responses to AZD1222 COVID-19 vaccine. Sequencing used immunoSEQ multiplex PCR; TCRdb keeps in-frame clones, though not all of them. In the table there are 110,000 to 150,000 clones, roughly 91% of which are singletons. This material consisted of peripheral blood, taken 28 days after the second AZD1222 dose. All receptors derive from an adult who received the AZD1222 COVID-19 vaccine.

This clone was seen just once. The J gene is TRBJ1-5, the V gene TRBV12-3 or TRBV12-4; maybe TRBD1 (6 bases). The CDR3 totals 13 residues. With 7 bases removed from V and 7 bases from J, the gap between germline ends came to 14 bases. This chain's CDR3 is CASNTGRRQPQHF. Written as DNA, the CDR3 is TGTGCCAGCAATACAGGGAGGCGGCAGCCCCAGCATTTT.

The rearrangement links TRBV11-2 to TRBJ2-7; D not resolved. Germline loops: CDR1 SGHAT, CDR2 FQNNGV. The CDR3 is 10 residues long. Trimming took off 5 bases at V and 4 bases at J, with 3 bases between the two ends. The CDR3 here is CASSQYEQYF. The CDR3 DNA reads TGTGCCAGCAGCCAGTACGAGCAGTACTTC.

The chain uses TRBV7-8 and TRBJ2-1, with D perhaps assigned TRBD1 or TRBD2 (5 bases each). The length of the CDR3 is 16 residues. From germline, CDR1 is SGHVS and CDR2 FQNEAQ. V was pared by 6 bases and J by 7 bases, with 22 bases between. CDR3 residues: CASSSKTGTRGNEQFF. The CDR3, as DNA: TGTGCCAGCAGTTCTAAAACCGGGACCCGTGGGAATGAGCAGTTCTTC.

The chain combines TRBV2 with TRBJ2-1, with 8 bases that match TRBD1. With V trimmed by 0 bases and J by 3 bases, 10 bases remained unmatched. This CDR3 has 18 residues. Germline lookup yields CDR1 SNHLY and CDR2 FYNNEI. The CDR3 nucleotides are TGTGCCAGCAGTGAAGCAGACACCGGGACAGGACTCTACAATGAGCAGTTCTTC. Translation gives CASSEADTGTGLYNEQFF.